The source of this T cell receptor beta chain is a study of T-cell memory formation after mild COVID-19. Study context: TCR clusters showed largely donor specificity. General study findings and limits: Contracting CD8+ clones were enriched in EMRA, CD4+ mainly in CM and EM. Clones that shrank (day 15 to 85) were balanced CD4/CD8, whereas later expanders leaned CD4+.

MiXCR was run by TCRdb on the 5' RACE reads, yielding one entry per CDR3 protein. The data contain roughly 620,000 distinct CDR3 sequences, roughly 18% of them seen just once; the ten biggest clones take up around 13%. Germline CDR1 and CDR2: LGHDT and YNNKEL (reference sequence). The CDR3 has 13 residues. V was pared by 8 bases and J by 5 bases, with 13 bases between. This clonotype was picked up a small number of times. Its antigen is currently unknown. Source material: PBMCs or a T cell subset sorted from them (not recorded which). The chain employs TRBV3-1 and TRBJ2-4, with D unclear. This TCR was recovered from an adult woman who had mild COVID-19 (a few samples of this study predate the infection). Cell type and time point are not known. The CDR3 here is CASGGVLENIQYF. For the CDR3, the DNA is TGTGCCAGCGGTGGCGTTTTGGAAAACATTCAGTACTTC.